This T cell receptor (beta chain) was retrieved from a study of blood T cell repertoires in COVID-19. Study information: Material from acute and convalescent COVID-19 was sourced from the United States, Italy and Spain. T cells, B-cell-depleted T cells, or PBMCs supplied cDNA or gDNA.

CDR1 and CDR2 from the germline V gene are LNHDA and SQIVND (reference sequence). Trimming took 5 bases from V and 6 from J; bases not matched to a gene: 0. This CDR3 is built from 12 residues. In the original workflow: Amplification of reference gene primers was used by the study to estimate nucleated cell counts. Data came from immunoSEQ multiplex PCR; TCRdb stores just in-frame clones and leaves some out. V and J calls and clone size follow that table, whereas D and trimming were derived from the DNA. The profile shows approximately 210,000 clones, roughly nine tenths of them singletons. This clonotype was sampled from a man aged 25-40 years with acute or convalescent COVID-19. Source material: peripheral blood. The chain couples TRBV19 to TRBJ1-1, with TRBD1 identical over 10 bases. This CDR3 is CASSDRGPEAFF. The CDR3 coding sequence is TGTGCCAGTAGTGACAGGGGGCCTGAAGCTTTCTTT.